These 25 T cell receptor beta chains came from one sample sequenced in a study of CD8+ T cells in alopecia areata. Treatment described: oral pan-JAK inhibitor, 5-10 mg twice daily. RNA extraction and reverse transcription yielded cDNA as sequencing template. Profiling relied on immunoSEQ multiplex PCR, and the TCRdb table lists in-frame clones only, not all of them. This sample yields under 350,000 clones, of which roughly 50% are seen a single time; over 1.5% belongs to the top ten. Specimen: CD4+ T cells sorted from blood, collected at week 24, from a patient treated with tofacitinib. The receptors stem from a human donor with alopecia areata.

In its sample, this clone was seen a few times. The chain uses TRBV4-3 and TRBJ1-1, with D perhaps matching TRBD1 (6 bases). This CDR3 has 14 residues. Germline V gene sequence: CDR1 LGHNA, CDR2 YSLEER. V dropped 0 bases and J dropped 7 bases, with 12 bases sitting between them. The chain's CDR3 is CASSQDRGRGEAFF. The CDR3 DNA reads TGCGCCAGCAGCCAAGATCGGGGCAGGGGTGAAGCTTTCTTT.

This chain connects TRBV7-9 to TRBJ1-4; the D is unclear. Per germline, CDR1 SEHNR and CDR2 FQNEAQ (reference sequence). Trimming cost V 4 bases and J 8 bases, with 14 bases left between them. CDR3 length equals 14 residues. DNA of the CDR3: TGTGCCAGCAGCTCCGGACGCTTGGCGGAAAAACTGTTTTTT. It specifies CASSSGRLAEKLFF.

The rearrangement uses TRBV29-1 and TRBJ2-1; 9 bases are a match to TRBD1. J was trimmed by 13 bases and V by 7 bases; bases with no gene match: 8. Germline CDR1 and CDR2: SQVTM and ANQGSEA. This CDR3 spans 11 amino acids. The CDR3 protein is CSGKQGASQFF. CDR3 sequence (DNA): TGCAGCGGCAAACAGGGGGCTTCTCAGTTCTTC.

The rearrangement joins TRBV27 to TRBJ1-5; tentatively, D is TRBD1 (5 bases). The V end lost 7 bases, the J end lost 1 base, and 17 bases lay between the germline ends. This CDR3 contains 16 residues. From germline, CDR1 is MNHEY and CDR2 SMNVEV (reference sequence). The CDR3 coding sequence is TGTGCCAGCAACCCTACCCCCGGGGGAAGCAATCAGCCCCAGCATTTT. Its protein product is CASNPTPGGSNQPQHF.

This clone occurred a few times. The gene calls are TRBV7-2 and TRBJ2-2, with 11 bases aligning to TRBD2. The V gene end was trimmed by 6 bases and the J gene end by 5 bases; junction bases not matched to a gene: 8. Germline values: CDR1 SGHTA, CDR2 FQGNSA. The CDR3 runs to 16 residues. Written as DNA, the CDR3 is TGTGCCAGCAGTCGGACTAGCGGGCCCTCAACCGGGGAGCTGTTTTTT. This translates into CASSRTSGPSTGELFF.

This clone has more than one count but fewer than ten. The genes are TRBV5-1 and TRBJ2-5; 7 nucleotides line up with TRBD1. J lost 4 bases, V lost 4 bases, and 4 bases had no gene match. Looked up from germline, CDR1 is SGHRS and CDR2 is YFSETQ. There are 13 residues in the CDR3. This chain's CDR3 is CASSGNRGETQYF. The DNA of the CDR3 is TGCGCCAGCAGCGGGAACAGGGGAGAGACCCAGTACTTC.

For the CDR3, the DNA is TGCGCCAGCAGCTCGAACGAAGTGGGGGTCGGTACCGGGGAGCTGTTTTTT. As protein: CASSSNEVGVGTGELFF. The chain recombines TRBV5-1 with TRBJ2-2; D tentatively reads TRBD1 or TRBD2 (5 bases each). Per the germline V gene, CDR1 is SGHRS and CDR2 is YFSETQ. The CDR3 has 17 residues. The V and J ends lost 3 bases and 5 bases respectively, with 20 bases between them.

The CDR3, as DNA: TGTGCCTGGAGTGTTGGACTAGCGGGTACTCGTGAGACCCAGTACTTC. It yields the protein CAWSVGLAGTRETQYF. V is TRBV30 and J is TRBJ2-5; 11 bases are a match to TRBD2. Germline V lookup: CDR1 GTSNPN, CDR2 SVGIG (reference sequence). This CDR3 is built from 16 residues. With V trimmed by 0 bases and J by 5 bases, 8 bases remained unmatched. Combining the CDR3 with reference TRBV30 and TRBJ2-5 gives the whole variable domain SQTIHQWPATLVQPVGSPLSLECTVEGTSNPNLYWYRQAAGRGLQLLFYSVGIGQISSEVPQNLSASRPQDRQFILSSKKLLLSDSGFYLCAWSVGLAGTRETQYFGPGTRLLVL.

The chain couples TRBV4-3 to TRBJ1-1, with 8 bases lining up with TRBD1. Germline V gene data show CDR1 as LGHNA and CDR2 as YSLEER. The CDR3 is 12 residues long. V lost 3 bases, J lost 11 bases, and 5 bases stayed unmatched. The CDR3 DNA reads TGCGCCAGCAGCCACCCAGGGGGCGCGGCTTTCTTT. Translated: CASSHPGGAAFF.

The chain has TRBV5-1 and TRBJ2-1; 8 bases match TRBD1. This CDR3 region has 14 residues. The trim removed 4 bases at V and 10 bases at J, leaving 10 bases unmatched. Germline loops: CDR1 SGHRS, CDR2 YFSETQ. The CDR3 spells CASSPPGQGREQFF. The CDR3 nucleotides read TGCGCCAGCAGCCCCCCAGGACAGGGAAGGGAGCAGTTCTTC.

This chain uses TRBV5-1 with TRBJ2-6, with D hard to call. Germline CDR1 and CDR2: SGHRS and YFSETQ. This CDR3 has 11 amino acids. With 6 bases removed from V and 6 bases from J, the gap between germline ends came to 4 bases. The DNA of the CDR3 is TGCGCCAGCACAGAGGCCAACGTCCTGACTTTC. Translated: CASTEANVLTF.

This rearrangement joins TRBV18 to TRBJ1-1, with 7 bases aligning to TRBD1. Germline CDR1 KGHSH, CDR2 LQKENI. The CDR3 runs 15 residues. V lost 4 bases, J lost 3 bases, and 8 bases stayed unmatched. CDR3: CASSLGTVEYTEAFF. In DNA form, the CDR3 reads TGTGCCAGCTCACTTGGGACAGTGGAATACACTGAAGCTTTCTTT.

In the case of this clone: This sample also contains other DNA sequences that code for the same CDR3. This chain uses TRBV5-1 with TRBJ1-6; D perhaps matches TRBD1 (5 bases). This CDR3 has 14 residues. V was pared by 2 bases and J by 5 bases, with 8 bases between. Germline V gives CDR1 SGHRS, CDR2 YFSETQ. CDR3 protein: CASSFGTDNSPLHF. The CDR3 DNA follows: TGCGCCAGCAGCTTCGGGACGGATAATTCACCCCTCCACTTT.

The chain links TRBV4-1 to TRBJ1-2; D gene uncertain. Germline loops: CDR1 MGHRA, CDR2 YSYEKL. With 0 bases removed from V and 4 bases from J, the gap between germline ends came to 15 bases. This CDR3 has 16 residues. The CDR3 DNA sequence: TGCGCCAGCAGCCAAGAAGGGCTACGCTCCTCCTATGGCTACACCTTC. Protein: CASSQEGLRSSYGYTF.

This chain uses TRBV11-2 with TRBJ2-1, with D maybe TRBD2 (6 bases). V lost 3 bases and J 6 bases, leaving 15 bases between the germline ends. The V gene's germline CDR1 is SGHAT and CDR2 FQNNGV. This CDR3 has 15 residues. This CDR3 is CASSFRGGAVNEQFF. The CDR3 bases are TGTGCCAGCAGCTTTCGGGGAGGTGCGGTCAATGAGCAGTTCTTC.

V gene TRBV7-2 combines with J gene TRBJ2-7; possible D gene TRBD2, 6 bases. V was cut by 6 bases and J by 4 bases, with 13 bases left in between. Germline V gives CDR1 SGHTA, CDR2 FQGNSA. CDR3 length equals 13 residues. CDR3 in amino acids: CASSKDGGYEQYF. The CDR3 DNA sequence: TGTGCCAGCAGTAAGGATGGGGGGTACGAGCAGTACTTC.

V usage is TRBV28 and J usage is TRBJ1-2; no definite D call. The length of the CDR3 is 11 residues. Germline CDR1 is MDHEN and CDR2 is SYDVKM. V dropped 6 bases and J dropped 5 bases, with 7 bases sitting between them. The CDR3 coding sequence is TGTGCCAGCAGGGATTTGTATGGCTACACCTTC. This codes for CASRDLYGYTF.

The chain uses TRBV7-9 and TRBJ1-2; D gene ambiguous. The CDR3 covers 13 residues. V gave up 5 bases and J gave up 6 bases, with 13 bases separating them. Germline-derived CDR1 and CDR2 are SEHNR and FQNEAQ (reference sequence). The CDR3 protein is CASSPLRLDGYTF. In DNA form, the CDR3 reads TGTGCCAGCAGCCCATTAAGGCTGGATGGCTACACCTTC.

This CDR3 reads CASSSDLSGNTQYF. The CDR3 nucleotides read TGTGCCAGCAGCTCGGACCTATCGGGAAATACGCAGTATTTT. The V gene is TRBV7-2, the J gene TRBJ2-3; perhaps TRBD2 as D (5 bases). Germline CDR1 is SGHTA and CDR2 is FQGNSA. This CDR3 has 14 amino acids. The V and J ends lost 4 bases and 7 bases respectively, with 15 bases between them.

This clone has just a few counts. The chain employs TRBV10-3 and TRBJ1-1, with D uncertain. The V end lost 4 bases, the J end lost 5 bases, and 8 bases lay between the germline ends. The CDR3 is 12 residues long. The germline CDR1 and CDR2 sequences are ENHRY and SYGVKD. CDR3 coding DNA: TGTGCCATCAGTGGGAGGGCAACTGAAGCTTTCTTT. Translated: CAISGRATEAFF.

DNA for the CDR3: TGTGCCAGCAGTCCCGGACAGGAAACTAACTATGGCTACACCTTC. Translating gives CASSPGQETNYGYTF. The V call is TRBV5-4, the J call TRBJ1-2; 7 bases fit TRBD1. After removal of 5 bases from V and 0 bases from J, the junction contained 7 bases not matched to a gene. The CDR3 is 15 amino acids. Germline assignment: CDR1 SGHNT and CDR2 YYREEE (reference sequence).

The genes are TRBV6-1 and TRBJ2-7; D gene unclear. Germline V gene data show CDR1 as MNHNS and CDR2 as SASEGT. The V gene lost 2 bases and the J gene lost 1 base, with 9 bases spanning the gap. This CDR3 has 14 amino acids. CDR3 coding DNA: TGTGCCAGCAGTGAAAGAAGGGCGTCCTACGAGCAGTACTTC. Amino acid sequence: CASSERRASYEQYF.

This chain uses TRBV6-6 with TRBJ2-5; 7 nucleotides agree with TRBD2. CDR1 and CDR2 from the germline V gene are MNHNY and SVGAGI (reference sequence). The CDR3 has 15 amino acids. V was pared by 3 bases and J by 1 base, with 5 bases of the junction left unmatched. The CDR3 coding sequence is TGTGCCAGCAGTTATCTCAGCGGGGTCCAAGAGACCCAGTACTTC. It specifies CASSYLSGVQETQYF.

The chain has TRBV6-5 and TRBJ2-2, with TRBD1 identical over 7 bases. CDR3 length: 15 amino acids. Germline values: CDR1 MNHEY, CDR2 SVGAGI. V gave up 5 bases and J gave up 5 bases; unmatched junction bases: 8. The CDR3 sequence is CASSPSQGYTGELFF. The CDR3 nucleotides read TGTGCCAGCAGTCCCTCACAGGGGTATACCGGGGAGCTGTTTTTT.

The rearrangement uses TRBV27 and TRBJ1-1; D perhaps matches TRBD1 (5 bases). The CDR3 is made up of 13 amino acids. V was shortened by 5 bases and J by 3 bases, with 10 bases between the two germline ends. Germline V lookup: CDR1 MNHEY, CDR2 SMNVEV (reference sequence). The DNA for the CDR3 is TGTGCCAGCAGTCTGAGGGGTCACACTGAAGCTTTCTTT. This sequence encodes CASSLRGHTEAFF.